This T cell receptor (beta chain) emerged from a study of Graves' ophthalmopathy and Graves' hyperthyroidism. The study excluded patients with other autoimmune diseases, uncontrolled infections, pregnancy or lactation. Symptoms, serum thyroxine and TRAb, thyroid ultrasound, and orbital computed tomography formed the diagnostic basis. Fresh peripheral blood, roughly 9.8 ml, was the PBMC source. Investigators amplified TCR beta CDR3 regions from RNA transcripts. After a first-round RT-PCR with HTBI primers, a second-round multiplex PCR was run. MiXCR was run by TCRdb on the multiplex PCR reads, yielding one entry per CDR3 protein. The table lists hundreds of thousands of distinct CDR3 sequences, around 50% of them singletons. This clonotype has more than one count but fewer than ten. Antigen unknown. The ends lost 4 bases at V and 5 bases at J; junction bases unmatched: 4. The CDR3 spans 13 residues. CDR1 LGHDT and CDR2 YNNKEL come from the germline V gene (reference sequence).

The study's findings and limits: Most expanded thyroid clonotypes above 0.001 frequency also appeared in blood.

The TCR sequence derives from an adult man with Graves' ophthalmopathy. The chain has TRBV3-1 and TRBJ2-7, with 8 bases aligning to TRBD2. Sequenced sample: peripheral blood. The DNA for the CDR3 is TGTGCCAGCAGCCTAGGACTAGCCAACGAGCAGTACTTC. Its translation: CASSLGLANEQYF.